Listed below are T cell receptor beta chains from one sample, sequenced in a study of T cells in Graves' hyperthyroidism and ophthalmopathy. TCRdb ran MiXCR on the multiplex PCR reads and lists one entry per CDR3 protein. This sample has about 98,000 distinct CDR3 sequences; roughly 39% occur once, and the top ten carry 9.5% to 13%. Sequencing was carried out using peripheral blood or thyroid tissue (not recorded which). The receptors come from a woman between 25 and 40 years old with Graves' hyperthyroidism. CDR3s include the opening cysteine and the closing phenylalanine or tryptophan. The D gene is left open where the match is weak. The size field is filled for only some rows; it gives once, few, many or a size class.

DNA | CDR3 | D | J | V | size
TGTGCCAGCAGGGTCTTACTTAACACTGAAGCTTTCTTT | CASRVLLNTEAFF | NA | TRBJ1-1 | TRBV12-3/TRBV12-4 | NA
TGTGCCAGCAGCTTGGAGGGACTAGCGGAAGCGGGCGGGGAGCTGTTTTTT | CASSLEGLAEAGGELFF | TRBD2 | TRBJ2-2 | TRBV7-9 | NA
TGCAGTGCTAGGGACTATAATTCACCCCTCCACTTT | CSARDYNSPLHF | NA | TRBJ1-6 | TRBV20-1 | many
TGTGCCAGCAGTTTATTCGGCAGGGGGCGCAAGGGGTCTGGCTACACCTTC | CASSLFGRGRKGSGYTF | TRBD1 | TRBJ1-2 | TRBV7-9 | NA
TGCGCCAGCAGCCAAGCAAGAGGGAGGGCCATCTACGAGCAGTACTTC | CASSQARGRAIYEQYF | TRBD2 | TRBJ2-7 | TRBV4-1 | many
TGTGCCAGTCGACCGGGCTCCACACCGTATCAGCCCCAGCATTTT | CASRPGSTPYQPQHF | NA | TRBJ1-5 | TRBV19 | many
TGTGCCAGCAGTTTCTTCCGGGACCGAATAGATCAGCCCCAGCATTTT | CASSFFRDRIDQPQHF | NA | TRBJ1-5 | TRBV28 | NA
TGTGCCAGCAGCTTCAACATCGGGGAGCTGTTTTTT | CASSFNIGELFF | NA | TRBJ2-2 | TRBV7-9 | NA
TGCAGTGCTAGAGATGCGGGGCGGGATACGAGCGAGCAGTACTTC | CSARDAGRDTSEQYF | NA | TRBJ2-7 | TRBV20-1 | many
TGTGCCTGTAACCAGGTGGCCACCGGGGAGCTGTTTTTT | CACNQVATGELFF | NA | TRBJ2-2 | TRBV30 | many
TGTGCCAGCCAGTCGCACACTGAAGCTTTCTTT | CASQSHTEAFF | NA | TRBJ1-1 | TRBV2 | NA
TGCGCCAGCAAGGGACTAGCGGGCGCAGATACGCAGTATTTT | CASKGLAGADTQYF | TRBD2 | TRBJ2-3 | TRBV5-1 | many
TGTGCCAGCAGCTCCCCCGGGACAGGGTGGTGGTCCTACGAGCAGTACTTC | CASSSPGTGWWSYEQYF | TRBD1 | TRBJ2-7 | TRBV7-9 | NA
TGTGCCAGCAGCCCCCGGGACAGCTATAATGGCTACACCTTC | CASSPRDSYNGYTF | TRBD1 | TRBJ1-2 | TRBV7-9 | few
TGTGCCAGAAGCGGGAGGGACACAGATACGCAGTATTTT | CARSGRDTDTQYF | TRBD2 | TRBJ2-3 | TRBV2 | many
TGTGCCAGCACCCTGAACTACGAGCAGTACTTC | CASTLNYEQYF | NA | TRBJ2-7 | TRBV6-4 | many
TGTGCCAGCAGCCGTTCCCAGGGGGGTCAGCCCCAGCATTTT | CASSRSQGGQPQHF | TRBD1 | TRBJ1-5 | TRBV9 | once
TGTGCCAGCAGCTCCAGAAAGGGGGCTCGGTCGCTCTACACCTTC | CASSSRKGARSLYTF | TRBD1 | TRBJ1-2 | TRBV7-2 | many
TGCGCCAGCAAAGGGACCACCGCAAACTATGGCTACACCTTC | CASKGTTANYGYTF | NA | TRBJ1-2 | TRBV5-1 | many
TGTGCCAGCAGTGAACGGACAGCAGGGCAGCCCCAGCATTTT | CASSERTAGQPQHF | NA | TRBJ1-5 | TRBV2 | many
TGTGCCAGCAGCCAAGATGGTCGCGGTGCTTTCTTT | CASSQDGRGAFF | NA | TRBJ1-1 | TRBV3-1 | many
TGTGCCAGCAGCCGACAGGGTGGGGAGCCAGATACGCAGTATTTT | CASSRQGGEPDTQYF | TRBD1 | TRBJ2-3 | TRBV9 | few
TGTGCCAGCATAACCTCCGGGAGAGGCACAGATACGCAGTATTTT | CASITSGRGTDTQYF | NA | TRBJ2-3 | TRBV2 | NA
TGTGCCGCGGGGGCGATGGGCAATCAGCCCCAGCATTTT | CAAGAMGNQPQHF | NA | TRBJ1-5 | TRBV28 | NA
TGTGCCAGCTCCGCTGATAACACTGAAGCTTTCTTT | CASSADNTEAFF | NA | TRBJ1-1 | TRBV27 | many
TGTGCCAGCAGTTCGTCCCACGAGCAGTACTTC | CASSSSHEQYF | NA | TRBJ2-7 | TRBV12-3/TRBV12-4 | many
TGTGCCAGCAGCTGGGGGAGGACCGGGGAGCTGTTTTTT | CASSWGRTGELFF | NA | TRBJ2-2 | TRBV7-3 | many
TGCGCCAGCAGCCCTGGGGGGTACACTGAAGCTTTCTTT | CASSPGGYTEAFF | NA | TRBJ1-1 | TRBV5-1 | many
TGTGCCAGCAGCCACAGTGGCGGGACCCGAAGGTCACCCCTCCACTTT | CASSHSGGTRRSPLHF | NA | TRBJ1-6 | TRBV6-5 | many
TGTGCCAGCAGTGCTAGCGGAGGGGAGACCCAGTACTTC | CASSASGGETQYF | TRBD2 | TRBJ2-5 | TRBV12-3/TRBV12-4 | NA
TGTGCCAGCAGCTACCACGACAGGGCTGAAGCTTTCTTT | CASSYHDRAEAFF | TRBD1 | TRBJ1-1 | TRBV6-5 | many
TGTGCCAGCAGCCTCACCACCCGTTTAGAGGCCAACGTCCTGACTTTC | CASSLTTRLEANVLTF | NA | TRBJ2-6 | TRBV28 | NA
TGTGCCAGCAGTGCTAGCCAGACAGGGGGCGATAATTCACCCCTCCACTTT | CASSASQTGGDNSPLHF | TRBD1 | TRBJ1-6 | TRBV2 | NA
TGTGCCAGCGGTGGGTTATCGGCTGGGGCCAACGTCCTGACTTTC | CASGGLSAGANVLTF | NA | TRBJ2-6 | TRBV13 | once
TGTGCCAGCAGCCAATCGGGGATGGGGCAGGGACACTATGGCTACACCTTC | CASSQSGMGQGHYGYTF | NA | TRBJ1-2 | TRBV14 | many
TGTGCTAGTGGTTTGTCAGGGCGGGAGACCCAGTACTTC | CASGLSGRETQYF | NA | TRBJ2-5 | TRBV12-5 | NA
TGCGCCAGCAGCTTTAGGAGGAGAGAAGAGACCCAGTACTTC | CASSFRRREETQYF | NA | TRBJ2-5 | TRBV5-1 | many
TGTGCCATCAGTGACAGCTTCTCCTATAATTCACCCCTCCACTTT | CAISDSFSYNSPLHF | NA | TRBJ1-6 | TRBV10-3 | NA
TGTGCCAGCAGTGTGGTTTGGTTACGGGAGGTGTCCTACGAGCAGTACTTC | CASSVVWLREVSYEQYF | TRBD2 | TRBJ2-7 | TRBV2 | many
TGTGCCAGCAGCCGTGAGGGGAGTCAGCCCCAGCATTTT | CASSREGSQPQHF | NA | TRBJ1-5 | TRBV7-9 | many
TGCAGCGTTCCCGGGACGGTTGCTAACTATGGCTACACCTTC | CSVPGTVANYGYTF | NA | TRBJ1-2 | TRBV29-1 | many
TGTGCCAGCAGCTTAGCCGGGGGGGCGCAAGAGACCCAGTACTTC | CASSLAGGAQETQYF | TRBD2 | TRBJ2-5 | TRBV7-6 | NA
TGTGCCAGCAGTGAAAGTCAAGTGGGCGAGCAGTACTTC | CASSESQVGEQYF | NA | TRBJ2-7 | TRBV2 | NA
TGCGCCAGCAGCCTATATGCTTCTACGGCTAACGAAAAACTGTTTTTT | CASSLYASTANEKLFF | NA | TRBJ1-4 | TRBV5-1 | many